These 32 T cell receptor beta chains originate from one sample sequenced in a study of blood T cell repertoires in COVID-19. The method was immunoSEQ multiplex PCR; TCRdb's version includes in-frame clones alone and lacks a portion of them. This sample has 70,000 to 85,000 clones, with 65% to 85% found just once. The sample comprised peripheral blood. The receptors originated from an elderly man with active or convalescent COVID-19.

The rearrangement uses TRBV15 and TRBJ2-3; unclear D gene. Per germline, CDR1 LNHNV and CDR2 YYDKDF (reference sequence). The CDR3 has 12 amino acids. Trimming pared 5 bases from V and 6 bases from J, leaving 9 bases between. Here the CDR3 DNA reads TGTGCCACCAGCCGTTCCCCGGATACGCAGTATTTT. Its translation: CATSRSPDTQYF.

The genes are TRBV5-1 and TRBJ2-1; 7 nucleotides agree with TRBD1. The germline CDR1 and CDR2 sequences are SGHRS and YFSETQ. This CDR3 spans 15 amino acids. V shed 1 base and J 5 bases; nucleotides not matched to a gene: 6. This CDR3 reads CASSLNPGGDNEQFF. CDR3 in DNA: TGCGCCAGCAGCTTGAACCCAGGGGGAGACAATGAGCAGTTCTTC.

CDR3 coding DNA: TGTGCCTGGACCTGGGACAGCCCTAATGAAAAACTGTTTTTT. This gives the protein CAWTWDSPNEKLFF. This chain uses TRBV30 with TRBJ1-4, with 7 bases fitting TRBD1. V shed 4 bases and J 3 bases; nucleotides not matched to a gene: 5. CDR1 and CDR2 (germline): GTSNPN, SVGIG (reference sequence). This CDR3 has 14 residues.

The chain couples TRBV25-1 to TRBJ1-1, with unresolved D. CDR1 is MGHDK, CDR2 SYGVNS, per germline. This CDR3 contains 17 residues. Trimming took 4 bases from V and 4 from J, leaving 22 bases between them. The CDR3 DNA reads as TGTGCCAGCAGTGCTAATTACCCATCAAGAGCTGGCACTGAAGCTTTCTTT. Its protein product is CASSANYPSRAGTEAFF.

The rearrangement links TRBV7-2 to TRBJ2-5; tentatively, D is TRBD1 (5 bases). The CDR3 has 15 amino acids. V lost 3 bases and J lost 2, with 13 bases in between. The germline V gene has CDR1 SGHTA and CDR2 FQGNSA. CDR3 sequence (DNA): TGTGCCAGCAGCTTCACTTGGGGCCGACAAGAGACCCAGTACTTC. This gives the protein CASSFTWGRQETQYF.

This chain joins TRBV2 and TRBJ2-7; possibly TRBD1 for D (5 bases). The CDR3 runs 13 residues. The V gene lost 7 bases and the J gene lost 3 bases, with 13 bases spanning the gap. Germline V CDR1 and CDR2: SNHLY, FYNNEI. CDR3 residues: CASTQGAYYEQYF. Written as DNA, the CDR3 is TGTGCCAGCACCCAGGGTGCTTACTACGAGCAGTACTTC.

J is TRBJ1-6 and V is TRBV4-3, with a tentative D call TRBD1 (5 bases). CDR3 size: 18 residues. Germline CDR1 reads LGHNA; CDR2 reads YSLEER. The V end lost 1 base, the J end lost 1 base, and 14 bases lay between the germline ends. CDR3 DNA sequence: TGCGCCAGCAGCCAAGCCGTTCTGGGGGGGTCCTATAATTCACCCCTCCACTTT. Amino acids: CASSQAVLGGSYNSPLHF.

V usage is TRBV7-9 and J usage is TRBJ2-3, with 12 bases lining up with TRBD1. Germline-derived CDR1 and CDR2 are SEHNR and FQNEAQ (reference sequence). The CDR3 is 17 residues long. Unmatched junction bases numbered 11, after V lost 4 bases and J lost 6 bases. In nucleotides, the CDR3 is TGTGCCAGCAGCTCCACGTGGGGACAGGGGGCTTCTGATACGCAGTATTTT. Amino acids: CASSSTWGQGASDTQYF.

V is TRBV29-1 and J is TRBJ1-1, with 8 bases identical to TRBD1. This CDR3 contains 13 residues. The V gene's germline CDR1 is SQVTM and CDR2 ANQGSEA. V dropped 4 bases and J dropped 1; count of bases not matched to a gene: 2. CDR3 sequence reads: CSVGGQGNTEAFF. CDR3 DNA: TGCAGCGTTGGCGGACAGGGGAACACTGAAGCTTTCTTT.

The V and J genes are TRBV9 and TRBJ2-7; 7 nucleotides match TRBD1. Per the germline V gene, CDR1 is SGDLS and CDR2 is YYNGEE. This CDR3 contains 15 residues. Trimming took 4 bases from V and 0 from J; bases not matched to a gene: 7. CDR3 sequence: CASSTDREDSYEQYF. CDR3 in DNA: TGTGCCAGCAGCACCGACAGGGAAGACTCCTACGAGCAGTACTTC.

This sequence joins TRBV5-5 and TRBJ1-1; D may be TRBD1 (5 bases). Per the germline V gene, CDR1 is SGHKS and CDR2 is YYEKEE (reference sequence). V lost 1 base to trimming and J lost 1 base, with 11 bases between them. The CDR3 length is 15 residues. The CDR3 is CASSLFVTANTEAFF. The CDR3 DNA is TGTGCCAGCAGCTTGTTTGTGACAGCGAACACTGAAGCTTTCTTT.

V usage is TRBV28 and J usage is TRBJ2-1; D may be TRBD2 (5 bases). The length of the CDR3 is 19 residues. V lost 1 base to trimming and J lost 3 bases, with 22 bases between them. Germline lookup yields CDR1 MDHEN and CDR2 SYDVKM. In DNA form, the CDR3 reads TGTGCCAGCAGTTTATCGCTCGGGAAACGTCCTGGGCTCTACAATGAGCAGTTCTTC. Protein sequence: CASSLSLGKRPGLYNEQFF.

V and J are TRBV10-3 and TRBJ1-1; D is unresolved. This CDR3 has 17 amino acids. The V and J ends lost 1 base and 0 bases respectively, with 15 bases between them. Germline CDR1 and CDR2: ENHRY and SYGVKD. The CDR3 region is CAISEFDAGPMNTEAFF. CDR3 coding DNA: TGTGCCATCAGTGAGTTCGACGCGGGTCCGATGAACACTGAAGCTTTCTTT.

This clone was seen just once. The chain combines TRBV3-1 (or the pseudogene TRBV3-2) with TRBJ2-7; tentatively, D is TRBD1 (5 bases). The CDR3 spans 15 residues. V was shortened by 1 base and J by 5 bases, with 15 bases between the two germline ends. The germline V gene encodes CDR1 LGHDT and CDR2 YNNKEL (reference sequence). Here the CDR3 reads CASSQVRAGSHEQYF. The CDR3 nucleotides are TGTGCCAGCAGCCAAGTTAGGGCAGGGTCCCACGAGCAGTACTTC.

In nucleotides, the CDR3 is TGTGCTAGTGGTTTGGGAAGCGGGGGGACAGATACGCAGTATTTT. This sequence encodes CASGLGSGGTDTQYF. V gene TRBV12-5 combines with J gene TRBJ2-3, with 9 nucleotides matching TRBD2. J was trimmed by 3 bases and V by 1 base; bases with no gene match: 2. The CDR3 is made up of 15 amino acids. From germline, CDR1 is LGHNT and CDR2 FRNRAP.

V gene TRBV11-2 combines with J gene TRBJ2-3; D unclear. Per the germline V gene, CDR1 is SGHAT and CDR2 is FQNNGV. The CDR3 extends over 13 amino acids. Trimming shortened V by 6 bases and J by 0 bases, and 7 bases separated the two germline ends. The CDR3 DNA reads TGTGCCAGCAGGCCACAAAGCACAGATACGCAGTATTTT. As protein: CASRPQSTDTQYF.

The chain is built from TRBV19 and TRBJ1-1; TRBD1 might be the D (5 bases). This CDR3 has 14 amino acids. Trimming took off 1 base at V and 0 bases at J, with 6 bases between the two ends. Germline-derived CDR1 and CDR2 are LNHDA and SQIVND (reference sequence). CDR3 protein: CASSIGQLNTEAFF. The DNA for the CDR3 is TGTGCCAGTAGTATAGGACAGCTGAACACTGAAGCTTTCTTT.

V gene TRBV5-5 combines with J gene TRBJ2-1, with D possibly TRBD2 on 5 matching bases. This CDR3 comprises 15 residues. Trimming removed 7 bases from V and 7 bases from J, with 21 bases in between. Germline CDR1 SGHKS, CDR2 YYEKEE (reference sequence). CDR3 nucleotides: TGTGCCAGCGACAAGGACCCCGGAGGAAGAAATGAGCAGTTCTTC. Encoded protein: CASDKDPGGRNEQFF. Based on the CDR3 plus reference TRBV5-5 and TRBJ2-1, the full variable domain is DAGVTQSPTHLIKTRGQQVTLRCSPISGHKSVSWYQQVLGQGPQFIFQYYEKEERGRGNFPDRFSARQFPNYSSELNVNALLLGDSALYLCASDKDPGGRNEQFFGPGTRLTVL.

The chain links TRBV21-1 to TRBJ2-1; the table's D gene call, TRBD1, was not cross checked with the DNA. TRBV21-1 is a recognized pseudogene. This CDR3 is 14 amino acids long. The CDR3 region is CASSKGYSHNEQFF. In nucleotides, the CDR3 is TGTGCCAGCAGCAAAGGTTACAGCCACAATGAGCAGTTCTTC.

The gene calls are TRBV19 and TRBJ1-5, with unresolved D. This CDR3 has 13 residues. Germline V gene sequence: CDR1 LNHDA, CDR2 SQIVND (reference sequence). The V gene lost 3 bases and the J gene lost 4 bases, with 7 bases spanning the gap. The CDR3 sequence is CASSISRNQPQHF. DNA of the CDR3: TGTGCCAGTAGTATTTCCAGAAATCAGCCCCAGCATTTT.

The V call is TRBV9, the J call TRBJ1-2; 7 bases agree with TRBD1. The germline CDR1 and CDR2 sequences are SGDLS and YYNGEE. The CDR3 loop spans 14 amino acids. V dropped 7 bases and J dropped 0; count of bases not matched to a gene: 6. CDR3 bases: TGTGCCAGCGGTTTCGGGACAGCTAACTATGGCTACACCTTC. The encoded protein is CASGFGTANYGYTF.

This clone turned up a few times. This chain uses TRBV5-4 with TRBJ2-1; maybe TRBD2 (5 bases). Looked up from germline, CDR1 is SGHNT and CDR2 is YYREEE (reference sequence). The ends were cut back, 4 bases at V and 2 bases at J, with 10 bases in the middle. The CDR3 sequence is 14 residues long. The CDR3: CASSPAGTYNEQFF. The CDR3 region has the DNA TGTGCCAGCAGCCCCGCCGGGACCTACAATGAGCAGTTCTTC.

The V call is TRBV19, the J call TRBJ1-5; D is perhaps TRBD1 (6 bases). V gave up 6 bases and J gave up 0 bases, with 15 bases separating them. CDR3 length: 16 residues. Germline values: CDR1 LNHDA, CDR2 SQIVND (reference sequence). The chain's CDR3 is CASSTMTGYSNQPQHF. In DNA, the CDR3 is TGTGCCAGTAGCACAATGACAGGTTATAGCAATCAGCCCCAGCATTTT.

The V and J genes are TRBV4-3 and TRBJ2-5; 10 bases align to TRBD2. The V and J ends lost 0 bases and 5 bases, in that order; junction bases with no gene match: 6. Germline V CDR1 and CDR2: LGHNA, YSLEER. The CDR3 runs 16 residues. The CDR3 spells CASSQEASGRWETQYF. The CDR3 region has the DNA TGCGCCAGCAGCCAAGAGGCTAGCGGGAGATGGGAGACCCAGTACTTC.

The chain combines TRBV29-1 with TRBJ1-2; TRBD1 is a possible D gene (6 bases). The germline CDR1 and CDR2 sequences are SQVTM and ANQGSEA. This CDR3 comprises 13 residues. V was trimmed by 6 bases and J by 2 bases, leaving 13 bases between them. The CDR3 DNA reads as TGCAGCGTGGCACAGGGAATCAACTATGGCTACACCTTC. It yields the protein CSVAQGINYGYTF.

The gene calls are TRBV5-5 and TRBJ1-3, with a weak D call TRBD1 (6 bases). V lost 4 bases and J 3 bases, leaving 11 bases between the germline ends. The CDR3 consists of 14 residues. Germline V CDR1 and CDR2: SGHKS, YYEKEE (reference sequence). CDR3 bases: TGTGCCAGCAGCAACCAGGGGTTTGGAAACACCATATATTTT. Its translation: CASSNQGFGNTIYF.

In this sample, this clone turned up once. The chain combines TRBV6-5 with TRBJ1-1; D unresolved. The CDR3 contains 13 residues. Germline loops: CDR1 MNHEY, CDR2 SVGAGI. V was clipped by 5 bases and J by 4 bases, with 11 bases between them. The CDR3 coding sequence is TGTGCCAGCAGTCGAGGGATGGGCACTGAAGCTTTCTTT. Amino acids: CASSRGMGTEAFF.

This clone was observed at least ten times. This chain connects TRBV4-1 to TRBJ2-2; D is perhaps TRBD2 (6 bases). Germline CDR1 and CDR2: MGHRA and YSYEKL. Trimming took 2 bases from V and 4 from J, leaving 11 bases between them. CDR3 length: 15 amino acids. CDR3 coding DNA: TGCGCCAGCAGCCAACCACTGCGGGGCACCGGGGAGCTGTTTTTT. Its translation is CASSQPLRGTGELFF.

This clone was counted a few times. The rearrangement links TRBV2 to TRBJ1-4, with TRBD1 identical over 10 bases. V lost 7 bases, J lost 11 bases, and 10 bases stayed unmatched. The CDR3 runs 14 residues. CDR1 SNHLY and CDR2 FYNNEI come from the germline V gene. CDR3 in DNA: TGTGCCAGCACGGTGGACAGGGGGGAGCGGAAACTGTTTTTT. This gives the protein CASTVDRGERKLFF.

The chain couples TRBV5-1 to TRBJ1-1; 7 bases line up with TRBD1. Per germline, CDR1 SGHRS and CDR2 YFSETQ. This CDR3 contains 14 residues. Unmatched junction bases numbered 7, after V lost 7 bases and J lost 1 base. CDR3 coding DNA: TGCGCCAGCCGCGACGACAGGGCGAACACTGAAGCTTTCTTT. As protein: CASRDDRANTEAFF.

V is TRBV7-2 and J is TRBJ1-2; D is possibly TRBD1 (6 bases). V lost 1 base, J lost 0 bases, and 12 bases lay in between. Germline V gene lookup returns CDR1 SGHTA and CDR2 FQGNSA. The CDR3 runs 16 residues. CDR3 sequence reads: CASSLGTDVANYGYTF. The CDR3 DNA reads TGTGCCAGCAGCTTAGGGACAGACGTCGCTAACTATGGCTACACCTTC.

This clone was seen a few times. The chain combines TRBV20-1 with TRBJ2-7, with a weak D call TRBD2 (6 bases). The length of the CDR3 is 14 residues. V gave up 3 bases and J gave up 5 bases, with 17 bases separating them. CDR1 and CDR2 (germline): DFQATT, SNEGSKA (reference sequence). This CDR3 is CSASTTGLGDEQYF. CDR3 nucleotide sequence: TGCAGTGCTAGTACAACGGGACTGGGGGACGAGCAGTACTTC.